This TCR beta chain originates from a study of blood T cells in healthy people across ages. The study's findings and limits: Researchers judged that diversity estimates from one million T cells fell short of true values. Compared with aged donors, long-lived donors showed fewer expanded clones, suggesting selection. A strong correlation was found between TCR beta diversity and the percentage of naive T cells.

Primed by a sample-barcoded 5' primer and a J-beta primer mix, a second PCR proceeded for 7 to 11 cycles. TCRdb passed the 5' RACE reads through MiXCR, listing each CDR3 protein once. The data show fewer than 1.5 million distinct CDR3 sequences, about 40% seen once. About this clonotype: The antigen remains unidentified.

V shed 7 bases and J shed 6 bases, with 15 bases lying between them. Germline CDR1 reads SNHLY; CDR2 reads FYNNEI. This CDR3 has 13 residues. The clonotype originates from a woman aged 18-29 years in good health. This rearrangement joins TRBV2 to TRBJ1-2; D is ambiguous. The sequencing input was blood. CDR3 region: CASTGFRQNGYTF. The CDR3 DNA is TGTGCCAGCACCGGGTTCAGGCAGAATGGCTACACCTTC.